The TCR beta chain under discussion was sequenced for a study of blood T cell repertoires in COVID-19. As for the study in general: COVID-19 samples collected from the United States, Italy and Spain covered acute and convalescent phases. From T cells, B-cell-depleted T cells, or PBMCs came the material, which was cDNA or gDNA.

In the original workflow: Amplification of reference gene primers provided the estimated nucleated cell counts. Clones were sequenced by immunoSEQ multiplex PCR, and TCRdb holds only the in-frame ones, with some missing. V, J and clone size are taken as reported in that table, and D and trimming were inferred from the DNA itself. The sample has 100,000 or so clones, 86% seen once. The CDR3 runs to 15 residues. With V trimmed by 1 base and J by 5 bases, 5 bases remained unmatched. The germline V gene encodes CDR1 SGHVS and CDR2 FQNEAQ. The chain employs TRBV7-8 and TRBJ1-5; 7 positions match TRBD1. The receptor was isolated from a man aged 60 to 69 with acute or convalescent COVID-19. The sequencing sample was made of peripheral blood. CDR3 protein: CASSLEDRTHQPQHF. The CDR3, as DNA: TGTGCCAGCAGCTTAGAGGACAGGACCCATCAGCCCCAGCATTTT.